This T cell receptor beta chain was recorded in a study of blood T cell repertoires in COVID-19. Study details: Researchers got acute and convalescent COVID-19 samples from the United States, Italy and Spain. T cells, B-cell-depleted T cells, or PBMCs supplied cDNA or gDNA.

Participants were placed into cohorts based on the clinical history they reported. Donors in Cohort 3 counted as recovered after two negative PCRs, clearance, or symptom resolution. Trimming stripped 6 bases from V and 0 bases from J, with 12 bases between. The CDR3 has 14 residues. Germline values: CDR1 MNHEY, CDR2 SMNVEV (reference sequence). Clones were read by immunoSEQ multiplex PCR, and TCRdb kept only the in-frame ones, dropping some. The sample lists some 100,000 clones, 65% to 90% occurring once. This sequence joins TRBV27 and TRBJ2-7, with D tentatively TRBD2 (6 bases). The sequencing sample was made of PBMCs or T cells enriched from blood (not recorded which). This receptor was taken from a woman aged 50 to 60 who had recovered from COVID-19. The CDR3 nucleotides read TGTGCCAGCAGCCGCGGGATTGGCTCCTACGAGCAGTACTTC. Residues: CASSRGIGSYEQYF.